This T cell receptor (beta chain) derives from a study of beta chain features in type 1 diabetes. Study-wide results and caveats: Within each of all four CD4+ subsets, Type 1 diabetes patients had TCRB CDR3s that were moderately but significantly shorter. Naive, central memory and Treg TCRB repertoires appeared more alike in patients than in healthy donors.

The V and J ends lost 0 bases and 2 bases, in that order; junction bases with no gene match: 4. The CDR3 covers 17 residues. Germline CDR1 and CDR2: SGHTA and FQGTGA. TCRB transcripts that were expressed got sequenced, as all of the isolated RNA had been reverse transcribed. Assay used: immunoSEQ multiplex PCR; TCRdb lists only in-frame clones, some missing. Counted here are tens of thousands of clones, about 60% occurring once; the ten biggest clones make up 0.29%. Turning to this clone: What it binds is unknown.

The V call is TRBV7-3, the J call TRBJ2-2; 9 bases map to TRBD2. The TCR comes from a woman aged 25 to 45 with type 1 diabetes. Sequencing used stem cell memory CD4+ T cells from blood. The CDR3 sequence is CASSLTPLAGNTGELFF. Here the CDR3 DNA reads TGTGCCAGCAGCTTAACGCCCCTAGCGGGAAACACCGGGGAGCTGTTTTTT.